What follows describes a single TCR beta chain. Methods used by the authors: Estimates of nucleated cell counts were drawn from the amplification of reference gene primers. Assay used: immunoSEQ multiplex PCR; TCRdb lists only in-frame clones, some missing. V and J calls and clone size follow that table, whereas D and trimming were derived from the DNA. Among just over 300,000 clones, 89% were seen once, and the ten largest hold approximately 1.8%. These data come from a study of blood T cell repertoires in COVID-19. Whole-study context: Sites across the United States, Italy and Spain contributed samples from acute and convalescent COVID-19. T cells, B-cell-depleted T cells, or PBMCs provided the cDNA or gDNA that served as material.

CDR1 LNHNV and CDR2 YYDKDF come from the germline V gene (reference sequence). Between the trimmed V and J ends, which lost 5 bases and 3 bases, there was a span of 14 bases. CDR3 length: 15 residues. The chain carries TRBV15 and TRBJ2-1, with a possible D match to TRBD1 (5 bases). The clonotype was recovered from a young woman with COVID-19, enrolled during active disease. Material: peripheral blood. The CDR3 bases are TGTGCCACCAGCCAGTCATCAGGGAACTACAATGAGCAGTTCTTC. This sequence encodes CATSQSSGNYNEQFF.